These 3 T cell receptor beta chains came from one sample sequenced in a study of T cells expressing NK-cell markers. With the 5' RACE reads reprocessed, TCRdb shows one record per CDR3 protein and no DNA. The sample includes roughly 450,000 distinct CDR3 sequences. The source material was blood T cells: a sorted CD56 or NKG2C T cell subset, CD4+ or CD8+ T cells, or bulk PBMC T cells (not recorded which). The receptor source for this set is a woman aged 50 to 65 in good health.

The genes are TRBV11-1 and TRBJ1-2. Germline V gene sequence: CDR1 SGHAT, CDR2 FQDESV (reference sequence). The CDR3 is 13 amino acids. The chain's CDR3 is CASSTEGAYGYTF.

The chain combines TRBV5-1 with TRBJ2-1; absent DNA, TCRdb's TRBD2 call cannot be checked. There are 14 residues in the CDR3. Germline CDR1 is SGHRS and CDR2 is YFSETQ. The CDR3 loop is CASSSSGPYNEQFF. Full variable domain (outside the CDR3, taken from reference TRBV5-1 and TRBJ2-1): KAGVTQTPRYLIKTRGQQVTLSCSPISGHRSVSWYQQTPGQGLQFLFEYFSETQRNKGNFPGRFSGRQFSNSRSEMNVSTLELGDSALYLCASSSSGPYNEQFFGPGTRLTVL.

The chain joins TRBV5-1 to TRBJ2-2; TCRdb selects TRBD1, and the lack of DNA leaves this call unchecked. The CDR3 spans 14 residues. From germline, CDR1 is SGHRS and CDR2 YFSETQ. The chain's CDR3 is CASSPQSNTGELFF.